This TCR beta chain stems from a study of radiotherapy plus CTLA-4 blockade in lung cancer. Study-wide results and caveats: According to reports, early shifts in blood T cell clones, alongside interferon-beta, forecast response most accurately. An expansion of tumor-derived TCR clones occurred in blood after radiotherapy plus ipilimumab.

There are 16 residues in the CDR3. J was trimmed by 2 bases and V by 0 bases; bases with no gene match: 4. The germline gives CDR1 MNHNY, CDR2 SVGAGI (reference sequence). Profiling relied on immunoSEQ multiplex PCR, and the TCRdb table lists in-frame clones only, not all of them. The data hold about 98,000 clones, with around 83% observed a single time. Those with chemo-refractory metastatic non-small-cell lung cancer were treated with focal radiation combined with CTLA-4 blockade using ipilimumab. Notes on this clone: The antigen is unknown.

The chain joins TRBV6-6 to TRBJ1-5; 7 bases line up with TRBD1. The TCR comes from a human donor with non-small cell lung cancer who had a partial response to radiotherapy plus ipilimumab. Specimen: peripheral blood, collected from a patient treated with radiotherapy plus ipilimumab. The CDR3 DNA is TGTGCCAGCAGTTACTCGCGAGGGGGCGGCAATCAGCCCCAGCATTTT. This sequence encodes CASSYSRGGGNQPQHF.